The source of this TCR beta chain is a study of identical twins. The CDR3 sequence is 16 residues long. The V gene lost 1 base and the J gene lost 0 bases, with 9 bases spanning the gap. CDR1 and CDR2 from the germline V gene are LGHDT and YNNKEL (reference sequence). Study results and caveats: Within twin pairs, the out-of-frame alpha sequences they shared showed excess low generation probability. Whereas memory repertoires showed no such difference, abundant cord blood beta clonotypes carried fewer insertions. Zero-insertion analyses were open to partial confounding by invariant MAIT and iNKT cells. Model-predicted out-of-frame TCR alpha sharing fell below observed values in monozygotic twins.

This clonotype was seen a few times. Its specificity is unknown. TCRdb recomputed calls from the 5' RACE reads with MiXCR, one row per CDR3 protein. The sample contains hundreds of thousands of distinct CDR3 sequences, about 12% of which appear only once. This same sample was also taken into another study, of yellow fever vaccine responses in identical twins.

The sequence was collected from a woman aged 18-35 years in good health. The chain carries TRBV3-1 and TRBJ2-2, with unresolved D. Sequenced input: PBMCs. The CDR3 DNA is TGTGCCAGCAGCCAAGTCAGGACGGCGAACACCGGGGAGCTGTTTTTT. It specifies CASSQVRTANTGELFF. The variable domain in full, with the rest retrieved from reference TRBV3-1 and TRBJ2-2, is DTAVSQTPKYLVTQMGNDKSIKCEQNLGHDTMYWYKQDSKKFLKIMFSYNNKELIINETVPNRFSPKSPDKAHLNLHINSLELGDSAVYFCASSQVRTANTGELFFGEGSRLTVL.